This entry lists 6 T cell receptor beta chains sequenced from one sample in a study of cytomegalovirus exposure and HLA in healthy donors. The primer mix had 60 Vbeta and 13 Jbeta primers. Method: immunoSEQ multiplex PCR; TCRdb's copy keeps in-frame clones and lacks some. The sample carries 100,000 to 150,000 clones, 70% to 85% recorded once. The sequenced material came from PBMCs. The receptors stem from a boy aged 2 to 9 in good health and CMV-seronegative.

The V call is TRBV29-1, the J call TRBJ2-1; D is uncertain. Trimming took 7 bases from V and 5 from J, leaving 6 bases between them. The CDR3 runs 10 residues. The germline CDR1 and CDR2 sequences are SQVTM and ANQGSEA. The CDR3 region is CSALDNEQFF. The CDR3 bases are TGCAGCGCCCTCGACAATGAGCAGTTCTTC.

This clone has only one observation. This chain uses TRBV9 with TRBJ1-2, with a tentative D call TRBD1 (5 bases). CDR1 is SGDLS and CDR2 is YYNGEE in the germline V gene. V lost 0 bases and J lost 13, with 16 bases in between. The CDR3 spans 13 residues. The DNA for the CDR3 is TGTGCCAGCAGCGTAGCACCCAGGGCGCCTCTCACCTTC. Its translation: CASSVAPRAPLTF. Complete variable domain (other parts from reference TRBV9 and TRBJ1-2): DSGVTQTPKHLITATGQRVTLRCSPRSGDLSVYWYQQSLDQGLQFLIQYYNGEERAKGNILERFSAQQFPDLHSELNLSSLELGDSALYFCASSVAPRAPLTFGSGTRLTVV.

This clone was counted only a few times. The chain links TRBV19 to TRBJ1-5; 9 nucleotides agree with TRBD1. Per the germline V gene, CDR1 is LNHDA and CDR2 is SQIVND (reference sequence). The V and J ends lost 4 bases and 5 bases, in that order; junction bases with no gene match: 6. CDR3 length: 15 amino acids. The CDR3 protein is CASSTYRGRDQPQHF. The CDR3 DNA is TGTGCCAGTAGTACGTACAGGGGGCGCGATCAGCCCCAGCATTTT.

The CDR3 sequence is CASSEDWYWEEETQYF. DNA for the CDR3: TGTGCCAGCAGTGAAGATTGGTATTGGGAGGAAGAGACCCAGTACTTC. The gene calls are TRBV6-1 and TRBJ2-5; weak D call: TRBD2 (6 bases). The CDR3 runs 16 residues. Germline V gene data show CDR1 as MNHNS and CDR2 as SASEGT. Trimming pared 1 base from V and 3 bases from J, leaving 15 bases between.

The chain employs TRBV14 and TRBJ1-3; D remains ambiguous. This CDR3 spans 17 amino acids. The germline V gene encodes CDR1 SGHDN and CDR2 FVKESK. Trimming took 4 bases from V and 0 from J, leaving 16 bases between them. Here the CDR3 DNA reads TGTGCCAGCAGCCCGACCGACATTGCTCTCTCTGGAAACACCATATATTTT. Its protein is CASSPTDIALSGNTIYF. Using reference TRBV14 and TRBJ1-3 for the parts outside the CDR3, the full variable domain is EAGVTQFPSHSVIEKGQTVTLRCDPISGHDNLYWYRRVMGKEIKFLLHFVKESKQDESGMPNNRFLAERTGGTYSTLKVQPAELEDSGVYFCASSPTDIALSGNTIYFGEGSWLTVV.

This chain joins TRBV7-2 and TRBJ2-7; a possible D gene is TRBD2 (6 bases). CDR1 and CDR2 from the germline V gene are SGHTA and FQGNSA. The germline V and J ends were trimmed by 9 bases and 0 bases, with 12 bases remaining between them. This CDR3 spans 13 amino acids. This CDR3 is CASGGLSSYEQYF. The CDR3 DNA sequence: TGTGCCAGTGGGGGGTTAAGCTCCTACGAGCAGTACTTC.